This T cell receptor beta chain was observed in a study of Ad26.COV2.S vaccination and SARS-CoV-2 variants. Study-wide context: The study gave Ad26.COV2.S intramuscularly, once or twice 56 days apart.

V lost 4 bases and J lost 2, with 11 bases in between. This CDR3 is built from 14 residues. Germline CDR1 and CDR2: SGHVS and FQNEAQ. The table came from immunoSEQ multiplex PCR; TCRdb's copy has only in-frame clones and leaves some out. Of about 350,000 clones in the sample, about 89% were seen once. Treatment reported: roughly 19 received Ad26.COV2.S at low or high dose, single or two shots; about five received placebo; per-sample allocation not given. Samples analyzed were those drawn on day 63 after the first vaccine or placebo injection. Participants' vaccine, an Ad26 vector, delivered Wuhan-strain SARS-CoV-2 spike.

The V gene is TRBV7-8, the J gene TRBJ1-2; D unclear. The source of this sequence is a person aged 18 to 59 who received the Ad26.COV2.S COVID-19 vaccine or a placebo. The sample here was peripheral blood, taken in a trial of Ad26.COV2.S vaccine versus placebo. For the CDR3, the DNA is TGTGCCAGCAGCTCATCCGCTAGAAACTATGGCTACACCTTC. Protein: CASSSSARNYGYTF.